Listed below are T cell receptor beta chains from one sample, sequenced in a study of T-cell memory formation after mild COVID-19. TCRdb reprocessed the 5' RACE reads with MiXCR, giving one entry per CDR3 protein. This repertoire shows hundreds of thousands of distinct CDR3 sequences, around 15% found once; its top ten account for around 20%. Input material: PBMCs or a T cell subset sorted from them (not recorded which). All receptors derive from a man aged 18 to 30 who had mild COVID-19 (a few samples of this study predate the infection). Cell type and time point are not known. CDR3s include the opening cysteine and the closing phenylalanine or tryptophan. A D gene is named only where the DNA matches it firmly. Clone size, where shown, is once, few, many, or a class for clones that have expanded.

clone_size	v_call	d_call	j_call	cdr3_aa	cdr3_nt
.	TRBV5-1	.	TRBJ2-5	CASSLDGGQRGETQYF	TGCGCCAGCAGCTTGGATGGAGGGCAAAGGGGGGAGACCCAGTACTTC
few	TRBV14	.	TRBJ1-2	CASSQDRTTYGYTF	TGTGCCAGCAGCCAAGATCGGACGACGTATGGCTACACCTTC
many	TRBV20-1	TRBD1	TRBJ2-7	CSATKAGTGGYEQYF	TGCAGTGCTACCAAGGCAGGGACAGGGGGTTACGAGCAGTACTTC
.	TRBV3-1	.	TRBJ2-2	CASSPWSPNTGELFF	TGTGCCAGCAGCCCCTGGTCCCCGAACACCGGGGAGCTGTTTTTT
.	TRBV29-1	.	TRBJ1-1	CSVDRTANTEAFF	TGCAGCGTTGATAGGACAGCTAACACTGAAGCTTTCTTT
.	TRBV29-1	TRBD1	TRBJ1-4	CSVEDRDSLGKLFF	TGCAGCGTTGAAGACCGGGACAGCCTCGGGAAACTGTTTTTT
.	TRBV5-1	TRBD2	TRBJ2-7	CASSSTSTSGYEQYF	TGCGCCAGCAGCTCGACATCGACTAGCGGCTACGAGCAGTACTTC
.	TRBV7-2	.	TRBJ1-4	CASSPGVTNEKLFF	TGTGCCAGCAGCCCAGGGGTGACTAATGAAAAACTGTTTTTT
few	TRBV6-5	TRBD1	TRBJ2-1	CASSYMTGENHNEQFF	TGTGCCAGCAGTTACATGACAGGGGAAAATCACAATGAGCAGTTCTTC
.	TRBV5-6	TRBD2	TRBJ2-1	CASSREANEQFF	TGTGCCAGCAGCCGGGAGGCTAATGAGCAGTTCTTC
.	TRBV10-3	.	TRBJ1-3	CAIIEEDSGNTIYF	TGTGCCATCATAGAGGAGGACTCTGGAAACACCATATATTTT
.	TRBV5-4	.	TRBJ1-4	CASRTDYNEKLFF	TGTGCCAGCCGGACGGATTATAATGAAAAACTGTTTTTT
few	TRBV6-2/TRBV6-3	.	TRBJ2-1	CASSYMVGGSSYNEQFF	TGTGCCAGCAGTTACATGGTGGGGGGAAGCTCCTACAATGAGCAGTTCTTC
.	TRBV5-1	TRBD2	TRBJ2-5	CASGLAGGRTATQYF	TGCGCCAGCGGATTAGCGGGGGGCCGGACGGCGACCCAGTACTTC
many	TRBV5-1	.	TRBJ1-3	CASSLGQGNTIYF	TGCGCCAGCAGCTTGGGACAGGGAAACACCATATATTTT
.	TRBV4-2	TRBD1	TRBJ2-7	CASSQDGGTGFLSYEQYF	TGTGCCAGCAGCCAAGATGGAGGGACAGGGTTCCTGAGCTACGAGCAGTACTTC
once	TRBV6-6	TRBD1	TRBJ1-2	CASSFGDRSSYGYTF	TGTGCCAGCAGTTTTGGGGACAGGTCCTCCTATGGCTACACCTTC
many	TRBV7-6	TRBD2	TRBJ2-2	CASSLDGLAGGRTGELFF	TGTGCCAGCAGCTTAGACGGTCTAGCGGGGGGAAGAACCGGGGAGCTGTTTTTT
.	TRBV6-2/TRBV6-3	TRBD2	TRBJ2-3	CASSWGPGLGTDTQYF	TGTGCCAGCAGTTGGGGGCCGGGACTAGGCACAGATACGCAGTATTTT
few	TRBV7-3	.	TRBJ2-2	CASRTGTGELFF	TGTGCCAGCAGGACAGGCACCGGGGAGCTGTTTTTT
.	TRBV7-9	.	TRBJ2-3	CASSPLEDTQYF	TGTGCCAGCAGTCCCCTAGAAGATACGCAGTATTTT
few	TRBV19	.	TRBJ2-7	CARETNSCEGFYEQYF	TGTGCCAGGGAAACCAACAGTTGTGAAGGGTTTTACGAGCAGTACTTC
.	TRBV7-9	TRBD1	TRBJ2-1	CASSSPGTAYNEQFF	TGTGCCAGCAGCTCCCCCGGGACAGCCTACAATGAGCAGTTCTTC
.	TRBV4-2	.	TRBJ1-6	CASSQEDGSTQSPLHF	TGTGCCAGCAGCCAAGAGGACGGGTCGACCCAGTCACCCCTCCACTTT
few	TRBV3-1	.	TRBJ2-7	CASSQGPNLQGLRYEQYF	TGTGCCAGCAGCCAAGGGCCGAATCTACAGGGATTGCGCTACGAGCAGTACTTC
.	TRBV6-6	TRBD2	TRBJ2-3	CASSPSAAGVIDTQYF	TGTGCCAGCAGTCCCAGTGCTGCGGGGGTAATAGATACGCAGTATTTT
many	TRBV7-2	.	TRBJ1-1	CASSPGRDTEAFF	TGTGCCAGCAGCCCAGGGAGGGACACTGAAGCTTTCTTT
.	TRBV25-1	TRBD1	TRBJ2-1	CASRGGPWSEQFF	TGTGCCAGCAGAGGGGGCCCTTGGAGTGAGCAGTTCTTC
.	TRBV20-1	TRBD1	TRBJ1-5	CSASGRRGRLTGQPQHF	TGCAGTGCTTCCGGAAGGAGGGGGCGGCTTACTGGGCAGCCCCAGCATTTT
many	TRBV4-3	.	TRBJ2-2	CASSLGDDTGELFF	TGCGCCAGCAGCCTCGGGGACGACACCGGGGAGCTGTTTTTT
few	TRBV12-3/TRBV12-4	.	TRBJ1-1	CASSLRGATTEAFF	TGTGCCAGCAGTTTGAGGGGGGCAACGACTGAAGCTTTCTTT
many	TRBV4-1	.	TRBJ1-1	CASSQVEVAAAFF	TGCGCCAGCAGCCAAGTAGAAGTCGCGGCCGCTTTCTTT
many	TRBV12-3/TRBV12-4	.	TRBJ2-1	CASSKTGLRYNEQFF	TGTGCCAGCAGTAAAACGGGACTCCGATACAATGAGCAGTTCTTC
once	TRBV27	.	TRBJ1-1	CASIKNPGGTEAFF	TGTGCCAGCATCAAAAACCCTGGGGGCACTGAAGCTTTCTTT
.	TRBV23-1	TRBD2	TRBJ2-3	CASSQYRGEGGRLSTDTQYF	TGCGCCAGCAGTCAATACCGCGGAGAGGGAGGGAGGTTGAGCACAGATACGCAGTATTTT
.	TRBV4-2	TRBD2	TRBJ2-7	CASSQLAGTYEQYF	TGTGCCAGCAGCCAACTAGCGGGGACCTACGAGCAGTACTTC
.	TRBV24-1	.	TRBJ2-2	CATSDWRTEELFF	TGTGCCACCAGTGATTGGAGAACGGAGGAGCTGTTTTTT
.	TRBV18	.	TRBJ2-3	CASSPGDGDTQYF	TGTGCCAGCTCACCAGGGGACGGAGATACGCAGTATTTT
few	TRBV6-6	.	TRBJ1-1	CASRYSPGVSEAFF	TGTGCCAGCAGGTACAGCCCAGGGGTCTCTGAAGCTTTCTTT
many	TRBV5-6	.	TRBJ1-2	CASSLTVYGYTF	TGTGCCAGCAGCTTAACCGTATATGGCTACACCTTC
.	TRBV27	.	TRBJ2-7	CASSLDPSYEQYF	TGTGCCAGCAGTTTGGACCCTTCCTACGAGCAGTACTTC
few	TRBV5-1	.	TRBJ1-1	CASSLAPNQPGTEAFF	TGCGCCAGCAGCTTGGCCCCCAACCAGCCGGGCACTGAAGCTTTCTTT
few	TRBV14	.	TRBJ2-7	CASSPGGLTYEQYF	TGTGCCAGCAGCCCAGGCGGCCTGACCTACGAGCAGTACTTC
few	TRBV20-1	TRBD1	TRBJ2-6	CSWLTGAGANVLTF	TGCAGTTGGCTGACAGGGGCTGGGGCCAACGTCCTGACTTTC
.	TRBV18	TRBD1	TRBJ2-7	CASSPSWTGSAEQYF	TGTGCCAGCTCACCCTCCTGGACAGGGTCGGCCGAGCAGTACTTC
.	TRBV11-2	TRBD1	TRBJ1-1	CASSPQGGAEAFF	TGTGCCAGCAGCCCACAGGGGGGAGCTGAAGCTTTCTTT
many	TRBV4-3	.	TRBJ2-5	CASSKGVFQETQYF	TGCGCCAGCAGTAAGGGTGTTTTTCAGGAGACCCAGTACTTC
many	TRBV20-1	.	TRBJ2-7	CSASYNSYEQYF	TGCAGTGCTAGTTATAACTCCTACGAGCAGTACTTC
.	TRBV5-1	.	TRBJ1-2	CASSLDGQTYYGYTF	TGCGCCAGCAGCTTGGATGGACAGACCTACTATGGCTACACCTTC
many	TRBV12-3/TRBV12-4	.	TRBJ2-7	CASSRDPYEQYF	TGTGCCAGCAGCCGGGATCCCTACGAGCAGTACTTC
few	TRBV10-3	TRBD2	TRBJ2-1	CAISPSGGPYNEQFF	TGTGCCATCAGTCCCAGCGGGGGGCCCTACAATGAGCAGTTCTTC
.	TRBV6-1	.	TRBJ2-7	CASSVEWKSSYEQYF	TGTGCCAGCAGTGTCGAGTGGAAGAGCTCCTACGAGCAGTACTTC
few	TRBV4-2	.	TRBJ2-4	CASSKTRGGKNIQYF	TGTGCCAGCAGCAAGACGAGGGGAGGCAAAAACATTCAGTACTTC
.	TRBV29-1	TRBD1	TRBJ2-6	CSVGGTGAGANVLTF	TGCAGCGTTGGCGGGACAGGGGCTGGGGCCAACGTCCTGACTTTC
few	TRBV19	.	TRBJ1-2	CASSIGYTF	TGTGCCAGTAGTATCGGCTACACCTTC